Listed below are T cell receptor beta chains from one sample, sequenced in a study of blood T cells in healthy people across ages. MiXCR, run by TCRdb on the 5' RACE reads, gives a single entry per CDR3 protein. The table includes 1.5 million to 2 million distinct CDR3 sequences, about 31% detected once. Material: blood. These receptors were collected from a woman aged 25-40 years in good health. CDR3s leave out the opening cysteine and the closing phenylalanine or tryptophan. Some rows have no size entry. The others give once, few or many, or a class for an expanded clone.

j_call: TRBJ2-7
v_call: TRBV7-9
clone_size: few
cdr3_aa: ASSNDRGPSFSYEQY

j_call: TRBJ2-7
v_call: TRBV20-1
clone_size: few
cdr3_aa: SASPTSGRAEYEQY

j_call: TRBJ2-3
v_call: TRBV20-1
clone_size: -
cdr3_aa: SALTSGGTDTRY

j_call: TRBJ2-5
v_call: TRBV20-1
clone_size: -
cdr3_aa: SARVGREAQLQETQY

j_call: TRBJ2-5
v_call: TRBV7-8
clone_size: -
cdr3_aa: ASSRDYLETQY

j_call: TRBJ1-4
v_call: TRBV20-1
clone_size: -
cdr3_aa: SAIRGGEGKTNEKLF

j_call: TRBJ2-1
v_call: TRBV29-1
clone_size: many
cdr3_aa: SVDFSGEQF

j_call: TRBJ2-4
v_call: TRBV21-1
clone_size: once
cdr3_aa: ASSLRTGGAENIQY

j_call: TRBJ2-2
v_call: TRBV5-1
clone_size: -
cdr3_aa: ASSPLGEPTGELF

j_call: TRBJ2-1
v_call: TRBV27
clone_size: -
cdr3_aa: ASSLAGHSSSYNEQF

j_call: TRBJ1-1
v_call: TRBV5-1
clone_size: once
cdr3_aa: ASSWQGGGTEAF

j_call: TRBJ2-5
v_call: TRBV28
clone_size: -
cdr3_aa: ASSLLVNKETQY

j_call: TRBJ1-2
v_call: TRBV20-1
clone_size: -
cdr3_aa: SAQTLQGADRTSGYT

j_call: TRBJ2-3
v_call: TRBV2
clone_size: -
cdr3_aa: ASSALASTDTQY

j_call: TRBJ2-4
v_call: TRBV28
clone_size: -
cdr3_aa: ASSQIQGTQAKNIQY

j_call: TRBJ2-1
v_call: TRBV6-2/TRBV6-3
clone_size: few
cdr3_aa: ASSKGLPGRNEQF

j_call: TRBJ1-5
v_call: TRBV6-2/TRBV6-3
clone_size: -
cdr3_aa: ASSYSVAQPQH

j_call: TRBJ2-1
v_call: TRBV7-3
clone_size: few
cdr3_aa: ASSSTGLQNEQF

j_call: TRBJ2-7
v_call: TRBV11-3
clone_size: -
cdr3_aa: ASSSGATGQDEQY

j_call: TRBJ2-7
v_call: TRBV5-1
clone_size: few
cdr3_aa: ASSLLQGGYEQY

j_call: TRBJ1-2
v_call: TRBV5-1
clone_size: -
cdr3_aa: ASSTRQGSGYGYT

j_call: TRBJ2-1
v_call: TRBV20-1
clone_size: -
cdr3_aa: SAIQAGVYYNELF

j_call: TRBJ2-1
v_call: TRBV29-1
clone_size: many
cdr3_aa: SATEYNEQF

j_call: TRBJ1-4
v_call: TRBV10-3
clone_size: -
cdr3_aa: AISAAKGGSNEKLF

j_call: TRBJ2-4
v_call: TRBV6-2/TRBV6-3
clone_size: -
cdr3_aa: ASSYDSGGTTRLNIQY

j_call: TRBJ2-7
v_call: TRBV27
clone_size: -
cdr3_aa: ASSLSRGTAWVSEQY

j_call: TRBJ2-7
v_call: TRBV9
clone_size: -
cdr3_aa: ASSVGDPHGYEQY

j_call: TRBJ2-7
v_call: TRBV7-3
clone_size: -
cdr3_aa: ASSSSLVEGRPYEQY

j_call: TRBJ1-5
v_call: TRBV6-1
clone_size: -
cdr3_aa: ASSQGGMRPQH

j_call: TRBJ2-1
v_call: TRBV7-2
clone_size: -
cdr3_aa: ASSSQSGGAYNEQF

j_call: TRBJ2-3
v_call: TRBV10-3
clone_size: few
cdr3_aa: AIRDLLAGGTDTQY

j_call: TRBJ2-1
v_call: TRBV12-3/TRBV12-4
clone_size: -
cdr3_aa: ASRVGLAGGRNEQF